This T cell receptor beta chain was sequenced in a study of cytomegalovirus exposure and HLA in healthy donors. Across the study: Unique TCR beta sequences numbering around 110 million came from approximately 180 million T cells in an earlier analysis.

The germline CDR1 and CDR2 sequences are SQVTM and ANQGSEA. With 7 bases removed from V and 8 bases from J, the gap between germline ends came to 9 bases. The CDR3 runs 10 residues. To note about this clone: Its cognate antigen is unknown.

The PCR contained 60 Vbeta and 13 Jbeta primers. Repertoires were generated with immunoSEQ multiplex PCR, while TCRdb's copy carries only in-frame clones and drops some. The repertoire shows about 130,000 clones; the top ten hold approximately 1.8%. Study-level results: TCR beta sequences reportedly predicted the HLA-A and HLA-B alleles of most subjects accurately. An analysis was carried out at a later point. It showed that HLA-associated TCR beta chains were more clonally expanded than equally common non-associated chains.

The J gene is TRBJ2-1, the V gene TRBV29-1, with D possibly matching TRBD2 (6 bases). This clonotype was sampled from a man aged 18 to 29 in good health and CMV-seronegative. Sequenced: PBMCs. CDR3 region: CSARGYEQFF. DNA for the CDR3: TGCAGCGCTCGGGGGTATGAGCAGTTCTTC.